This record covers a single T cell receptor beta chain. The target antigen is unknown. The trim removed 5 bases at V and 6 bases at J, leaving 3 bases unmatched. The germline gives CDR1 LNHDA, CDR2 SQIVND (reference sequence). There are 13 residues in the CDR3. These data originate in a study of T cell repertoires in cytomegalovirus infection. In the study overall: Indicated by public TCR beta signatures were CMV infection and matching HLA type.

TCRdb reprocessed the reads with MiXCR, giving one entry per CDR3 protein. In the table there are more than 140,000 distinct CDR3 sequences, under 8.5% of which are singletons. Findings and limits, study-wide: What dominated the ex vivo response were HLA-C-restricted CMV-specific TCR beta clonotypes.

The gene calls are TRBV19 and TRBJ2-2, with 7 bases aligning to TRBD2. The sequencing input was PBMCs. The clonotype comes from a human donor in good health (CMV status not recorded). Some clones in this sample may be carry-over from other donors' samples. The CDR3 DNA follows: TGTGCCAGTAGTGGGACTATACCCGGGGAGCTGTTTTTT. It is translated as CASSGTIPGELFF. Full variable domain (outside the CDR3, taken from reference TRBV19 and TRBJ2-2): DGGITQSPKYLFRKEGQNVTLSCEQNLNHDAMYWYRQDPGQGLRLIYYSQIVNDFQKGDIAEGYSVSREKKESFPLTVTSAQKNPTAFYLCASSGTIPGELFFGEGSRLTVL.